Described below is a single TCR beta chain sequence and its context. The CDR3 has 14 residues. The V gene's germline CDR1 is MNHEY and CDR2 SVGEGT. The ends were cut back, 0 bases at V and 5 bases at J, with 10 bases in the middle. This record comes from a study of blood T cell repertoires in COVID-19. For the study at large: Nucleic acid was either cDNA or gDNA, and it came from T cells, B-cell-depleted T cells, or PBMCs.

Original data processing: For nucleated cells, counts were estimated from reference gene primer amplification. Some clones are missing from TCRdb's copy, which holds only in-frame ones; the method was immunoSEQ multiplex PCR. Clone size and V and J calls were adopted from that table, with D and trimming inferred from the DNA. The repertoire holds over 150,000 clones, with approximately 86% as singletons. The specimen was peripheral blood. The source is a man in his fifties with active or convalescent COVID-19. V usage is TRBV6-2 or TRBV6-3 and J usage is TRBJ1-1; no clear D gene. CDR3 loop: CASSYSKGATEAFF. In DNA, the CDR3 is TGTGCCAGCAGTTACTCGAAAGGAGCAACTGAAGCTTTCTTT.